There are many counts of the clone carrying this TCR beta chain. What it recognizes is unknown. The sample belongs to a study of T cells in Graves' hyperthyroidism and ophthalmopathy. Study details: Peripheral blood specimens were obtained at initial diagnosis, prior to any treatment. Study outcomes and limitations: Blood also held most thyroid clonotypes expanded beyond 0.001.

J was trimmed by 5 bases and V by 1 base; bases with no gene match: 5. The CDR3 covers 15 residues. The germline V gene has CDR1 MNHEY and CDR2 SMNVEV (reference sequence). RNA transcripts provided the source from which TCR beta CDR3 regions were amplified. TCR CDR3 regions were first amplified by RT-PCR with HTBI primers. TCRdb fed the multiplex PCR reads into MiXCR, producing one record per CDR3 protein. Here the sample spans approximately 640,000 distinct CDR3 sequences, roughly 17% being singletons. Patients having uncontrolled infection, another autoimmune disease, pregnancy or lactation were not included. Clinical symptoms, serum thyroxine, TRAb, thyroid ultrasound and orbital computed tomography informed diagnoses.

What was sequenced was blood. The source of this sequence is a man in his forties or fifties with Graves' hyperthyroidism. This chain links TRBV27 with TRBJ2-7, with TRBD2 identical over 10 bases. This CDR3 is CASSLYQREGDEQYF. For the CDR3, the DNA is TGTGCCAGCAGTTTATATCAGCGGGAGGGGGACGAGCAGTACTTC.